The clone carrying this T cell receptor beta chain appeared once. Antigen: not known. TCRdb itself ran the 5' RACE reads through MiXCR, one entry per CDR3 protein. This table holds hundreds of thousands of distinct CDR3 sequences, 13% found once. The V end lost 3 bases, the J end lost 9 bases, and 6 bases lay between the germline ends. This CDR3 is built from 11 residues. This sample was included in a study of T cells after yellow fever vaccination. Study-wide points: It was the secondary response that reached its peak faster, day 5 versus 15, but it was weaker.

The chain joins TRBV12-3 or TRBV12-4 to TRBJ2-1; no clear D. The sequences come from PBMCs, collected on the day of the yellow fever booster vaccination. The sequence derives from a man younger than 45 who received the YFV17D yellow fever vaccine. The CDR3 bases are TGTGCCAGCAGTTTTGACATTGAGCAGTTCTTC. Translated: CASSFDIEQFF.